Listed below are T cell receptor beta chains from one sample, sequenced in a study of OX40 agonist ivuxolimab in advanced cancers. Clones were read by immunoSEQ multiplex PCR, and TCRdb kept only the in-frame ones, dropping some. The sample carries fewer than 85,000 clones, 70% to 90% recorded once. Sequences were derived from CD4+ or CD8+ T cells sorted from blood, sampled in a trial of the OX40 agonist ivuxolimab. These receptors were collected from an adult with an advanced solid tumor such as melanoma, head and neck, liver or kidney cancer. CDR3s include the opening cysteine and the closing phenylalanine or tryptophan. Fields, in order: D gene, V gene, J gene, clone size, CDR3 protein, CDR3 DNA. A D gene is named only where the DNA matches it firmly. Where a row states a size, it is once, few, many or the class of an expanded clone; other rows omit it.

>TRBD1|TRBV6-5|TRBJ1-5|.
CASRRGQGSNQPQHF
TGTGCCAGCAGAAGGGGGCAGGGAAGCAATCAGCCCCAGCATTTT
>TRBD2|TRBV7-2|TRBJ2-7|.
CASSTRRGLAAYEQYF
TGTGCCAGCAGCACTCGCCGGGGACTAGCGGCTTACGAGCAGTACTTC
>TRBD1|TRBV5-4|TRBJ2-7|.
CASSSRRTGVQEQYF
TGTGCCAGCAGCTCTCGTAGGACAGGGGTGCAGGAGCAGTACTTC
>.|TRBV30|TRBJ2-1|.
CAFLRQGSYNEQFF
TGTGCCTTCCTGAGGCAGGGCTCCTACAATGAGCAGTTCTTC
>TRBD2|TRBV11-3|TRBJ2-7|.
CASSPRLAGPFRRSYEQYF
TGTGCCAGCAGCCCCAGACTAGCGGGGCCCTTTCGAAGGTCCTACGAGCAGTACTTC
>.|TRBV29-1|TRBJ2-1|once
CSVALQGGWSNEQFF
TGCAGCGTCGCCTTACAGGGAGGATGGTCCAATGAGCAGTTCTTC
>TRBD2|TRBV19|TRBJ2-1|.
CASSIRLAGASSYNEQFF
TGTGCCAGTAGTATAAGGCTAGCGGGGGCTAGCTCCTACAATGAGCAGTTCTTC
>.|TRBV6-1|TRBJ2-1|once
CASSEPGLPNNEQFF
TGTGCCAGCAGTGAACCGGGACTTCCAAACAATGAGCAGTTCTTC
>TRBD1|TRBV6-5|TRBJ1-3|.
CASSSSGTGGNTIYF
TGTGCCAGCAGTTCATCCGGGACAGGCGGAAACACCATATATTTT
>TRBD1|TRBV10-3|TRBJ2-7|.
CAISPRQGPGEQYF
TGTGCCATCAGCCCCCGACAGGGACCGGGGGAGCAGTACTTC
>.|TRBV5-8|TRBJ1-2|few
CASSLLNNYGYTF
TGTGCCAGCAGCTTGTTAAATAACTATGGCTACACCTTC
>.|TRBV5-4|TRBJ2-3|.
CASSRGTGSTDTQYF
TGTGCCAGCAGCCGGGGGACGGGGAGCACAGATACGCAGTATTTT
>TRBD1|TRBV5-8|TRBJ1-1|.
CASSFPRDRGFAWNTEAFF
TGTGCCAGCAGCTTTCCGCGGGACAGGGGGTTCGCCTGGAACACTGAAGCTTTCTTT
>.|TRBV29-1|TRBJ1-3|.
CSVRTPGNTIYF
TGCAGCGTTCGGACGCCGGGAAACACCATATATTTT
>.|TRBV11-3|TRBJ1-1|once
CASSRQVNTEAFF
TGTGCCAGCAGCCGACAGGTGAACACTGAAGCTTTCTTT
>.|TRBV21-1|TRBJ1-4|.
CASSDRSGIKNEKLFF
TGTGCCAGCAGCGATCGATCCGGGATCAAGAATGAAAAACTGTTTTTT
>.|TRBV19|TRBJ1-5|.
CASRPSNSNQPQHF
TGTGCCAGTAGGCCCAGCAATAGCAATCAGCCCCAGCATTTT
>.|TRBV19|TRBJ2-7|.
CASSIRTGSFTYEQYF
TGTGCCAGTAGTATTCGAACAGGCTCCTTTACCTACGAGCAGTACTTC
>.|TRBV4-1|TRBJ1-6|once
CASSPWDPGNNSPLHF
TGCGCCAGCAGCCCTTGGGACCCAGGGAATAATTCACCCCTCCACTTT
>.|TRBV7-7|TRBJ2-5|.
CASSQTQGQETQYF
TGTGCCAGCAGCCAGACCCAGGGACAAGAGACCCAGTACTTC